The clone carrying this T cell receptor beta chain came up many times. Antigen: not known. MiXCR, run by TCRdb on the RACE reads, gives a single entry per CDR3 protein. Found here are about 120,000 distinct CDR3 sequences, roughly 14% of them singletons; the top ten hold 2.5% to 3%. The data belong to a study of human T cells and chemical hapten exposure. Study overall: The scalp of each patient received a weekly diphenylcyclopropenone dose for the full roughly 24-week study.

Time point of the sample: pre-sensitization, week 0. Treatment meaning: therapeutic diphenylcyclopropenone sensitization with weekly scalp DPC. Overall study results and limits: Expanded TCRs formed significantly more large CDR3 similarity clusters than controls. No change in TCRs above 1 in 1000 frequency was produced by DPC sensitization.

The sequence came from a woman under 30 with alopecia areata. Some clones in this sample may be carry-over from other donors' samples. Sequenced here: whole blood, sampled in connection with sensitization to the hapten diphenylcyclopropenone (DPC).

The CDR3 reads CSVVRQGAQETQYF. The DNA for the CDR3 is TGCAGCGTTGTAAGACAGGGCGCCCAAGAGACCCAGTACTTC. The chain has TRBV29-1 and TRBJ2-5; 7 bases match TRBD1. There are 14 residues in the CDR3. Germline V gives CDR1 SQVTM, CDR2 ANQGSEA. After removal of 4 bases from V and 1 base from J, the junction contained 6 bases not matched to a gene.